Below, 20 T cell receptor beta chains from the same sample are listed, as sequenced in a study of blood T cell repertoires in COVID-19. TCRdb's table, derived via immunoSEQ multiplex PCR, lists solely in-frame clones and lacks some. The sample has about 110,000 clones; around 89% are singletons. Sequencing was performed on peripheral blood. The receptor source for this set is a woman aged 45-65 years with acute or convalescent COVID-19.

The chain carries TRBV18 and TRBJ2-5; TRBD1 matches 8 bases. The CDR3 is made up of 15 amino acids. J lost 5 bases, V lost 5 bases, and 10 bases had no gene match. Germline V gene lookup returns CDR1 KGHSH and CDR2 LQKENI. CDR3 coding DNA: TGTGCCAGCTCAGCAGAAGTTAGACAGGGGGAGACCCAGTACTTC. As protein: CASSAEVRQGETQYF.

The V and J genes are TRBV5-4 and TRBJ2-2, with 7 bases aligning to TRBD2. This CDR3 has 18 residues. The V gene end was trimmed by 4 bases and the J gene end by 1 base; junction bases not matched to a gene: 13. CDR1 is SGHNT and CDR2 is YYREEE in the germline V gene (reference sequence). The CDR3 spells CASSHQERLAENTGELFF. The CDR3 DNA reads TGTGCCAGCAGCCATCAGGAGCGGCTAGCGGAGAACACCGGGGAGCTGTTTTTT.

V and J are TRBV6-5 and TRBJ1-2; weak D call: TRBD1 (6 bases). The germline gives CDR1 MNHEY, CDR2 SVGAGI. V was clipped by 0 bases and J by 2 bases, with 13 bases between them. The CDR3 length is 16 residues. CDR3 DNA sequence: TGTGCCAGCAGTTACTCGAAGGACAGTGGAAACTATGGCTACACCTTC. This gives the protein CASSYSKDSGNYGYTF.

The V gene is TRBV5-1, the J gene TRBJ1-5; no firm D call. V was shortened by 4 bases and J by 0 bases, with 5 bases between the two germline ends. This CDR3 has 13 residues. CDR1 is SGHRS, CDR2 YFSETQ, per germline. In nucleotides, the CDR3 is TGCGCCAGCAGCGTAGATAGCAATCAGCCCCAGCATTTT. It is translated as CASSVDSNQPQHF.

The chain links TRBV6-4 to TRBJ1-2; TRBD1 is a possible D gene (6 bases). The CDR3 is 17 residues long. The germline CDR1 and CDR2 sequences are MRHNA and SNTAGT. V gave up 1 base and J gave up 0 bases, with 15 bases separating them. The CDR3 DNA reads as TGTGCCAGCAGTGACTTGGGGGCTCAGTCCCCTAACTATGGCTACACCTTC. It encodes CASSDLGAQSPNYGYTF.

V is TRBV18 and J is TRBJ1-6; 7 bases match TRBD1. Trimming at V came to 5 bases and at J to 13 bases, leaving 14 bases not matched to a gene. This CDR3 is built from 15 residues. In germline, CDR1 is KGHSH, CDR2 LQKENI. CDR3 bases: TGTGCCAGCTCATCACTGGACAGGCAAAAATCCCCCCTCCACTTT. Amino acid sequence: CASSSLDRQKSPLHF.

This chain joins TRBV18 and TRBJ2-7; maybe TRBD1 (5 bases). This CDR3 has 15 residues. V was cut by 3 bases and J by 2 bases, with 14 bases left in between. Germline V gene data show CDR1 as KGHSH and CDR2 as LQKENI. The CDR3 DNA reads TGTGCCAGCTCACCCACCCAGGGAATCGCCTACGAGCAGTACTTC. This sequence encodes CASSPTQGIAYEQYF.

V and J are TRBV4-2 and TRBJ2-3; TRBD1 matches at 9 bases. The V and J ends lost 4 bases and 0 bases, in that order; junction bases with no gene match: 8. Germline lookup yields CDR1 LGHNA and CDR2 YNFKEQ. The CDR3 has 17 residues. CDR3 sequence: CASSPGQGGMSTDTQYF. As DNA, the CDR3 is TGTGCCAGCAGCCCGGGACAGGGTGGAATGAGCACAGATACGCAGTATTTT.

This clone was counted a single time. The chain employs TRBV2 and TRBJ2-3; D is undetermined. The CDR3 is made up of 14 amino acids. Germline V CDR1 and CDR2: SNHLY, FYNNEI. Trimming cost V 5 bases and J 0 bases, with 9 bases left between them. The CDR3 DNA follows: TGTGCCAGCAGTTCACTACTAAGCACAGATACGCAGTATTTT. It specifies CASSSLLSTDTQYF.

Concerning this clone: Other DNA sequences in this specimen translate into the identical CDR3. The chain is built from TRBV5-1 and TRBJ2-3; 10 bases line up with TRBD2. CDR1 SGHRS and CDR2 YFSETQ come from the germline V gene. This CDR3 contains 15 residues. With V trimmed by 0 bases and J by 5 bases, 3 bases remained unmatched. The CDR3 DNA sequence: TGCGCCAGCAGCTTGGCAGCGGGAGGGCAAGATACGCAGTATTTT. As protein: CASSLAAGGQDTQYF.

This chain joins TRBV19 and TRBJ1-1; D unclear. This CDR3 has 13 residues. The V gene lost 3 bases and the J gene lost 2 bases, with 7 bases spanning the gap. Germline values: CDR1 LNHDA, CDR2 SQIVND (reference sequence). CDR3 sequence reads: CASSISENTEAFF. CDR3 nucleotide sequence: TGTGCCAGTAGTATCTCAGAAAACACTGAAGCTTTCTTT.

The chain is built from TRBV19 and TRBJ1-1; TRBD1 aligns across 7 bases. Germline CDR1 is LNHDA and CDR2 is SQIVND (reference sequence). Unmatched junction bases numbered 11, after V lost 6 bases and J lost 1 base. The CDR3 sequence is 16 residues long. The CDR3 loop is CASRRDTGQTNTEAFF. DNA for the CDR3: TGTGCCAGTAGGAGGGATACGGGACAGACGAACACTGAAGCTTTCTTT.

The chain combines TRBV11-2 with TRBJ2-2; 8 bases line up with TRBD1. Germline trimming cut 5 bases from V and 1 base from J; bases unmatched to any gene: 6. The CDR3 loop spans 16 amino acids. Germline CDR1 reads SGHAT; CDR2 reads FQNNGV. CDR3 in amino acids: CASSKNRGLNTGELFF. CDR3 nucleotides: TGTGCCAGCAGCAAGAACAGGGGGTTGAACACCGGGGAGCTGTTTTTT.

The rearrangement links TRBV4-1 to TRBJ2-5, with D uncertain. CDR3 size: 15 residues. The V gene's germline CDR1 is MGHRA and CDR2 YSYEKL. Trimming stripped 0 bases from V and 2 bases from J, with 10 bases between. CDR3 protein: CASSQDSGLQETQYF. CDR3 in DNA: TGCGCCAGCAGCCAAGATTCAGGCCTTCAAGAGACCCAGTACTTC.

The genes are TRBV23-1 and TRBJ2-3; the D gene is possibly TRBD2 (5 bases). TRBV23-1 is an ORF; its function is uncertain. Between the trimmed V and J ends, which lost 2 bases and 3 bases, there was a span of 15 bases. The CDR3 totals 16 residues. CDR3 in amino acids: CASSQRPGVGTDTQYF. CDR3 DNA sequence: TGCGCCAGCAGTCAACGTCCCGGGGTTGGAACAGATACGCAGTATTTT.

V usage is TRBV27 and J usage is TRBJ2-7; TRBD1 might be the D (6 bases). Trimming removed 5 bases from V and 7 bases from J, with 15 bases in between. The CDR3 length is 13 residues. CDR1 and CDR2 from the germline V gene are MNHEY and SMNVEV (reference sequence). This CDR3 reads CASSQGPTGEQYF. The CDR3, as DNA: TGTGCCAGCAGTCAGGGGCCGACTGGGGAGCAGTACTTC.

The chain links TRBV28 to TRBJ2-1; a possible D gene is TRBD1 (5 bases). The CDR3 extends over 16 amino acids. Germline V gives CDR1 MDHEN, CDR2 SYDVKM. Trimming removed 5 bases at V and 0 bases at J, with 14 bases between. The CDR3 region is CASSVGGASSYNEQFF. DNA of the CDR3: TGTGCCAGCAGTGTAGGTGGGGCCAGCTCCTACAATGAGCAGTTCTTC.

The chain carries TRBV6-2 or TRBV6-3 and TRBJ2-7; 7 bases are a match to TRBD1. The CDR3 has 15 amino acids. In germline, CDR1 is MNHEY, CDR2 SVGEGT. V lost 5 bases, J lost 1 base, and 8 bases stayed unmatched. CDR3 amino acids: CASSHMDRLSYEQYF. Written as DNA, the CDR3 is TGTGCCAGCAGTCACATGGACAGGCTTTCCTACGAGCAGTACTTC.

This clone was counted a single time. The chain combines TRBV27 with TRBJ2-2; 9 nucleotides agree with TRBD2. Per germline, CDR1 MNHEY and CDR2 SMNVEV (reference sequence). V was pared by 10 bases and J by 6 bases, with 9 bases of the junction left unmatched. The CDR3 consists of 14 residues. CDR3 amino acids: CATKGGRAAGELFF. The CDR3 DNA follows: TGTGCCACCAAGGGCGGGAGGGCCGCCGGGGAGCTGTTTTTT.

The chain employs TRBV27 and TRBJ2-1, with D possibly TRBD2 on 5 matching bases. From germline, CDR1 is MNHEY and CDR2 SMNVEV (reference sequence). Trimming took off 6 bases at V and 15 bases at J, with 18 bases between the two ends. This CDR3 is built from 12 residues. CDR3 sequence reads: CASSLTRESLFF. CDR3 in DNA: TGTGCCAGCAGCCTAACGAGGGAGTCTCTGTTCTTC.